This TCR beta chain was captured in a study of blood T cell repertoires in COVID-19 (dated by TCRdb to between 2020 and 2021). About the investigation overall: The collaborator samples originated in the United States, Italy and Spain and spanned the acute and convalescent phases of COVID-19. A de-identified subject ID, COVID-19 status, age in years and sex were almost always included in the sample metadata. The material from the prospective study consisted of cDNA or gDNA derived from T cells, B-cell-depleted T cells, or PBMCs. Deeply sampled blood TCRbeta repertoires from subjects exposed to, actively infected with, or recovered from COVID-19 were included in the dataset. The repertoires were released in a freely available public database intended as a resource for research on the immune response to SARS-CoV-2. Where HLA class I and class II types were available, the types were taken from metadata supplied by the sample provider, not from assay-based typing. Samples were obtained from the ongoing ImmuneRACE study (first 160 participants) and from over a thousand subjects provided by 6 global collaborators. Results and caveats for the whole study, not just this receptor: Clinical and demographic metadata were provided uncurated, with the amount varying by source and participant.

In the prospective study, participants were about 18 to 95 years old, resided in about two dozen geographic areas of the United States, and were enrolled through a virtual design. Cohort assignment in the prospective study relied on participant-reported clinical history from a screening survey and a study questionnaire. ImmuneRACE Cohort 3 recovered participants were defined by two consecutive negative NP/OP PCR tests, healthcare professional clearance, or symptom resolution. In the prospective study, mobile phlebotomists collected whole blood, serum and a nasopharyngeal or oropharyngeal swab from each participant. Participants in the prospective study had the option to provide additional blood draws and questionnaires over an approximately 2-month period. Before DNA extraction, prospective study blood samples were shipped either frozen or at room temperature. V is pared back by 6 bases and J by 3 bases, with 9 bases lying between the germline termini. The CDR3 measures 12 amino acids from cysteine to phenylalanine. CDR3 DNA only is kept here, 36 bases in frame from base 1. The germline V gene specifies SNHLY as CDR1 and FYNNEI as CDR2.

TCRbeta CDR3 regions were amplified from genomic DNA by means of the immunoSEQ Assay, a bias-controlled multiplex PCR. Per the source publication's procedure: The number of nucleated cells in each sample was estimated by amplification of reference gene primers within the assay. Sequence reads were collapsed and filtered to measure the absolute abundance of every unique TCRbeta CDR3 rearrangement. For each sample, productive Simpson clonality was calculated as the square root of Simpson's diversity index across productive rearrangements. The clones in this table, taken by TCRdb from immuneACCESS, are in-frame only. Not every clone is retained; where verified, under half of the shortfall comes from an unresolved V gene, and the cause of the rest is unknown. V and J calls plus clone size are reproduced from that table; the DNA served to infer D and trimming. The sample table contains under 200,000 clones; only one count was recorded for 75% to 90% of them. The ten most abundant clones make up roughly 3.5% of the sample.

This clone was seen only once. The specificity of this receptor is unknown. Per-nucleotide qualities are absent, and no much larger clonotype sits a single base away. The TCR comes from a woman in her fifties or sixties who had recovered from COVID-19. Sequences were obtained from PBMCs or T cells enriched from blood (not recorded which). Rearrangement joined TRBV2 to TRBJ2-7; tentative D gene TRBD2, with 5 bases matching. The DNA sequence is TGTGCCAGCAGGGGGAGCGGCTACGAGCAGTACTTC. Its amino acids are CASRGSGYEQYF.